Listed below are T cell receptor beta chains from one sample, sequenced in a study of human T cells and chemical hapten exposure. MiXCR, run by TCRdb on the RACE reads, gives a single entry per CDR3 protein. Of roughly 100,000 distinct CDR3 sequences listed, around 9% are singletons. Sequenced: whole blood. These receptors originate from a female donor in good health. Some clones in this sample may be carry-over from other donors' samples. CDR3s include the opening cysteine and the closing phenylalanine or tryptophan. The D gene is left open where the match is weak. Only some rows state a clone size, as once, few, many or a class for expanded clones.

j_call cdr3_length v_call clone_size d_call cdr3_nt cdr3_aa
TRBJ2-3 16 TRBV9 few TRBD2 TGTGCCAGCAGCCTTACTAGCGTGAGAAGCACAGATACGCAGTATTTT CASSLTSVRSTDTQYF
TRBJ2-3 13 TRBV6-4 . . TGTGCCAGCAGTGGCGGGAGCACAGATACGCAGTATTTT CASSGGSTDTQYF
TRBJ2-2 14 TRBV5-4 many . TGTGCCAGCACCGCGGGACAGAATACCGGGGAGCTGTTTTTT CASTAGQNTGELFF
TRBJ2-1 15 TRBV28 once . TGTGCCAGCAGCCCCCATCTGCCGGTTTACAATGAGCAGTTCTTC CASSPHLPVYNEQFF
TRBJ2-5 14 TRBV2 few TRBD2 TGTGCCAGCACACTAGCGGGGATACAAGAGACCCAGTACTTC CASTLAGIQETQYF
TRBJ2-7 15 TRBV7-2 many TRBD2 TGTGCCAGCAGCAACTACGGGGGGACCAACTACGAGCAGTACTTC CASSNYGGTNYEQYF
TRBJ2-1 16 TRBV6-2/TRBV6-3 many TRBD2 TGTGCCAGCAGGACGACCGGGACTAGCGGGAGTTTTGAGCAGTTCTTC CASRTTGTSGSFEQFF
TRBJ2-3 14 TRBV7-9 . . TGTGCCAGCAGCTTAGGATCAAGCACAGATACGCAGTATTTT CASSLGSSTDTQYF
TRBJ2-7 11 TRBV29-1 few TRBD1 TGCAGCGTTAACAGGGGGCGCGAGCAGTACTTC CSVNRGREQYF
TRBJ2-5 17 TRBV7-9 . . TGTGCCAGCAGCTTAAGAATGGGGAGCAGGGGCCAAGAGACCCAGTACTTC CASSLRMGSRGQETQYF
TRBJ2-3 14 TRBV7-2 . . TGTGCCAGCAGCCAGCTAATGGGAGCAGATACGCAGTATTTT CASSQLMGADTQYF
TRBJ2-3 13 TRBV20-1 few . TGCAGTGCTTCGGCAGGGGCCACAGATACGCAGTATTTT CSASAGATDTQYF
TRBJ1-5 14 TRBV12-3/TRBV12-4 . . TGTGCCAGCAGTTTACAGAAGTTAAATCAGCCCCAGCATTTT CASSLQKLNQPQHF
TRBJ2-6 19 TRBV7-2 few TRBD2 TGTGCCAGCAGCTTAAGATTAGCGGGACGATTTTCAGGGGCCAACGTCCTGACTTTC CASSLRLAGRFSGANVLTF
TRBJ2-1 12 TRBV3-1 . . TGTGCCAGCAGCCAAGATTGGGAGAAGCAGTTCTTC CASSQDWEKQFF
TRBJ2-3 15 TRBV27 few . TGTGCCAGCAGTTTAGTGGAGGGAAATGGAGATACGCAGTATTTT CASSLVEGNGDTQYF
TRBJ2-7 14 TRBV7-2 . . TGTGCCAGCAGCATCGGTCCTATCTCCTACGAGCAGTACTTC CASSIGPISYEQYF
TRBJ2-6 15 TRBV6-2/TRBV6-3 many . TGTGCCAGCAGTTACTCGAACTCTGGGGCCAACGTCCTGACTTTC CASSYSNSGANVLTF
TRBJ1-5 13 TRBV2 medium-sized . TGTGCCAGCAATACAGGGACCCATCAGCCCCAGCATTTT CASNTGTHQPQHF
TRBJ2-5 13 TRBV20-1 . . TGCAGTGCTAGTCAGAGAAAACAAGAGACCCAGTACTTC CSASQRKQETQYF
TRBJ1-2 13 TRBV5-4 many TRBD1 TGTGCCAGCAGCCCGGACAGGGACTATGGCTACACCTTC CASSPDRDYGYTF
TRBJ1-1 13 TRBV15 . TRBD1 TGTGCCACCAGGCCGGGGACAGACACTGAAGCTTTCTTT CATRPGTDTEAFF
TRBJ2-1 14 TRBV11-3 many TRBD1 TGTGCCAGCAGCTCCTCCAGGGGGATCAATGAGCAGTTCTTC CASSSSRGINEQFF
TRBJ1-5 11 TRBV28 . TRBD1 TGTGCCAGCAGGGGACAGGGGCCCCAGCATTTT CASRGQGPQHF
TRBJ1-1 13 TRBV3-1 few . TGTGCCAGCAGGAACGGGAGGGGCACTGAAGCTTTCTTT CASRNGRGTEAFF
TRBJ2-2 18 TRBV5-1 few TRBD1 TGCGCCAGCACCTTACAACCCACAGGGGGCGCGGGCACCGGGGAGCTGTTTTTT CASTLQPTGGAGTGELFF
TRBJ2-1 18 TRBV19 . . TGTGCCAGTAGTATAATCAGGGGGAGCTCAGGACTATACAATGAGCAGTTCTTC CASSIIRGSSGLYNEQFF
TRBJ1-1 12 TRBV2 many . TGTGCCAGCAGCCCCGACGAAGCTGAAGCTTTCTTT CASSPDEAEAFF
TRBJ2-5 13 TRBV5-6 few . TGTGCCAGCAGCCCGGACAGCGAAGAGACCCAGTACTTC CASSPDSEETQYF
TRBJ2-3 19 TRBV28 many TRBD2 TGTGCCAGCAGTTTCCCCGAACCTCCGACTAGCGGGGCCTCAGATACGCAGTATTTT CASSFPEPPTSGASDTQYF
TRBJ2-2 15 TRBV19 few TRBD2 TGTGCCAGTAGTATTTTAGCGGGACTCACCGGGGAGCTGTTTTTT CASSILAGLTGELFF
TRBJ2-2 14 TRBV24-1 many TRBD1 TGTGCCACCGGGACAGGGCGGTCGGTCGGGGAGCTGTTTTTT CATGTGRSVGELFF
TRBJ2-7 15 TRBV25-1 many . TGTGCCAGCAGTGGGCACGGGGACAAAGCCTACGAGCAGTACTTC CASSGHGDKAYEQYF
TRBJ2-1 18 TRBV6-1 . TRBD2 TGTGCCAGCAGTGAACCTCGGCCTAGCGGGAGGTTCGGCAATGAGCAGTTCTTC CASSEPRPSGRFGNEQFF
TRBJ1-1 15 TRBV29-1 few . TGCAGCGTTGATAGCGCAGGGGCTATGAACACTGAAGCTTTCTTT CSVDSAGAMNTEAFF
TRBJ2-7 15 TRBV28 few TRBD2 TGTGCCAGCAGGGGGACTAGCGGGAGTCCCTACGAGCAGTACTTC CASRGTSGSPYEQYF
TRBJ1-1 12 TRBV3-1 many . TGTGCCAGCAGCCCAGTGGGGGCTGAAGCTTTCTTT CASSPVGAEAFF
TRBJ2-3 14 TRBV7-9 many . TGTGCCAGCGGGGTAAAATCTAGCACAGATACGCAGTATTTT CASGVKSSTDTQYF
TRBJ1-5 15 TRBV6-5 few TRBD1 TGTGCCAGCAGTTACTCAGGGGGCAGCAATCAGCCCCAGAATTTT CASSYSGGSNQPQNF
TRBJ1-1 13 TRBV20-1 few . TGCAGTGCTAGAGGACATTTGAACACTGAAGCTTTCTTT CSARGHLNTEAFF
TRBJ2-2 15 TRBV12-3/TRBV12-4 few . TGTGCCAGCAGTTTCCAGCGGGCGAACACCGGGGAGCTGTTTTTT CASSFQRANTGELFF
TRBJ2-1 14 TRBV12-3/TRBV12-4 many . TGTGCCAGCAGTTTATATCGGGGAAACAATGAGCAGTTCTTC CASSLYRGNNEQFF
TRBJ1-1 12 TRBV24-1 many . TGTGCCACCACGGACGGGAACACTGAAGCTTTCTTT CATTDGNTEAFF
TRBJ2-7 17 TRBV28 . . TGTGCCAGCAGTTTAACTTTCCGGGGAAGGGCGCTTTACGAGCAGTACTTC CASSLTFRGRALYEQYF
TRBJ1-1 10 TRBV20-1 . . TGCAGTGCTAGGCAGGGAAGAGCTTTCTTT CSARQGRAFF
TRBJ2-3 12 TRBV5-5 few . TGTGCCAGCAGCTTGGCGCGAGATACGCAGTATTTT CASSLARDTQYF
TRBJ2-7 15 TRBV28 few . TGTGCCAGCAGTTTACCTAAACTTCCTTCCTACGAGCAGTACTTC CASSLPKLPSYEQYF
TRBJ2-7 13 TRBV3-1 many . TGTGCCAGCAGCCCTCGACAGTCCTACGAGCAGTACTTC CASSPRQSYEQYF
TRBJ1-4 15 TRBV5-6 . . TGTGCCAGCAGCACCAACACTGGCCTTAATGAAAAACTGTTTTTT CASSTNTGLNEKLFF
TRBJ1-1 12 TRBV20-1 few . TGCAGTGCGGGGACGGTGAGCACTGAAGCTTTCTTT CSAGTVSTEAFF
TRBJ2-7 14 TRBV27 few . TGTGCCAGCAGTTTTTCTGGTATCGGGGACGAGCAGTACTTC CASSFSGIGDEQYF
TRBJ1-1 14 TRBV12-3/TRBV12-4 many TRBD1 TGTGCCAGCACCTCGGACAGGGTAAAGACTGAAGCTTTCTTT CASTSDRVKTEAFF
TRBJ2-3 13 TRBV7-2 few . TGTGCCAGCAGCTGGAGCACCACAGATACGCAGTATTTT CASSWSTTDTQYF
TRBJ2-2 14 TRBV6-4 . TRBD1 TGTGCCAGCTCGGGACAGGGGAACACCGTGGAGCTGTTTTTT CASSGQGNTVELFF